Listed below are T cell receptor beta chains from one sample, sequenced in a study of immune evolution from preneoplasia to lung adenocarcinoma. Only in-frame clones appear in the TCRdb table, and some are missing; sequencing was by immunoSEQ multiplex PCR. The sample consists of about 41,000 clones, roughly 80% of them appearing once. The sample consisted of FFPE invasive lung adenocarcinoma tissue. These receptors were taken from a person aged 60 to 70 with lung adenocarcinoma. CDR3s include the opening cysteine and the closing phenylalanine or tryptophan.

CDR3 protein	V gene	J gene
CASSQGSDEQFF	TRBV18	TRBJ2-1
CASSGALREFETQYF	TRBV5-1	TRBJ2-5
CASSLLGSDYEQYF	TRBV4-1	TRBJ2-7
CASSAGRPYEQYF	TRBV28	TRBJ2-7
CASSVGGAGQPQHF	TRBV9	TRBJ1-5
CASSVEATTGELFF	TRBV9	TRBJ2-2
CASSPSREDSGVSYEQYF	TRBV5-1	TRBJ2-7
CASKAGGSNQPQHF	TRBV28	TRBJ1-5
CASSLNSRTSGNTIYF	TRBV5-1	TRBJ1-3
CASSSGLGETQYF	TRBV5-4	TRBJ2-5
CASSIVGAGVRTGELFF	TRBV19	TRBJ2-2
CASSLFSVTSGRQSNEQFF	TRBV7-2	TRBJ2-1
CASSSMIGETQYF	TRBV5-1	TRBJ2-5
CASSLGLAETQYF	TRBV5-1	TRBJ2-5
CASSGGGGNNEQFF	TRBV9	TRBJ2-1
CASSYTGDGTDTQYF	TRBV11-2	TRBJ2-3
CASSLLAGPEQFF	TRBV7-8	TRBJ2-1
CASSGGGRTQETQYF	TRBV2	TRBJ2-5
CASQRVAGSSYEQYF	TRBV2	TRBJ2-7
CASSLAGETQYF	TRBV5-1	TRBJ2-5
CAWSVSVTEKLFF	TRBV30	TRBJ1-4
CASSSSGRDNEQFF	TRBV2	TRBJ2-1
CATSVQSGSIDTQYF	TRBV15	TRBJ2-3
CASSQGGWAGELFF	TRBV14	TRBJ2-2
CASSTYGAGGTDTQYF	TRBV5-6	TRBJ2-3
CASSLGDSYEQYF	TRBV7-3	TRBJ2-7
CASSVAEAGGFDNEQFF	TRBV9	TRBJ2-1
CASGGENQPQHF	TRBV28	TRBJ1-5
CASSFILPRGSGIRTDTQYF	TRBV27	TRBJ2-3
CASRVGARSQYF	TRBV28	TRBJ2-3
CASSQDPSGEQYF	TRBV19	TRBJ2-7
CASSLAEQFF	TRBV7-2	TRBJ2-1
CAWSERGAETQYF	TRBV30	TRBJ2-5
CASSLRQMNTEAFF	TRBV7-2	TRBJ1-1
CASSLGTSGRFGAPNTGELFF	TRBV9	TRBJ2-2
CASSYNRDSGNTIYF	TRBV6-5	TRBJ1-3
CATSRDRMDYGYTF	TRBV15	TRBJ1-2
CASSFGTANYGYTF	TRBV5-4	TRBJ1-2